One sample yielded the 10 T cell receptor beta chains listed below, sequenced in a study of spatial heterogeneity in lung cancer. Study results and caveats: Within tumors, counts of expanded alpha and beta TCRs tracked tumor mutation counts.

Time point reported: sample taken at primary tumor resection. TCRdb independently ran MiXCR on the 5' RACE reads; one entry per CDR3 protein. Among about 2,000 distinct CDR3 sequences listed, roughly 9% were seen once. Their recognized antigens are unknown. Sequencing used lung tumor tissue, obtained at surgery. Source of these receptors: a female donor with early-stage non-small cell lung cancer.

This clonotype is judged medium-sized (0.01 to 0.1%). This rearrangement joins TRBV27 to TRBJ2-5; TRBD2 aligns across 11 bases. This CDR3 is 15 amino acids long. Losses at the gene ends were 5 bases for V and 4 bases for J; bases not matched to a gene: 6. Germline V gene lookup returns CDR1 MNHEY and CDR2 SMNVEV (reference sequence). CDR3 sequence reads: CASSSLAGGPETQYF. In DNA, the CDR3 is TGTGCCAGCAGTAGTCTAGCGGGGGGCCCAGAGACCCAGTACTTC.

By sample share, this clonotype is medium-sized. Germline is not matched at one junction end, which may reflect a read error. This chain connects TRBV6-5 to TRBJ1-4; tentative D call: TRBD1 (6 bases). Germline CDR1 MNHEY, CDR2 SVGAGI. The CDR3 runs to 14 residues. CDR3 region: CARENRTDNQKLFF. In DNA form, the CDR3 reads TGTGCCAGGGAAAATAGGACAGATAATCAAAAACTGTTTTTT.

Judged by abundance, this clonotype is medium-sized (0.01 to 0.1%). The junction departs from the called germline gene at one end, perhaps through a read error. The rearrangement uses TRBV6-1 and TRBJ2-1, with 16 bases identical to TRBD2. This CDR3 is 15 amino acids long. The germline V gene encodes CDR1 MNHNS and CDR2 SASEGT. CDR3 bases: TGTGCCAGCAGGCCCGGGACTAGCGGGGGGGCCGTTCCTCTCTTC. As protein: CASRPGTSGGAVPLF.

Many counts were recorded for this clonotype. The chain links TRBV11-3 to TRBJ1-1; D is undetermined. The ends were cut back, 5 bases at V and 3 bases at J, with 10 bases in the middle. CDR3 size: 13 residues. The germline gives CDR1 SGHNT, CDR2 YENEEA. In DNA form, the CDR3 reads TGTGCCAGCAGCGGCCACACAGACACTGAAGCTTTCTTT. The encoded protein is CASSGHTDTEAFF.

This clonotype is labeled medium-sized. The chain is built from TRBV20-1 and TRBJ2-3; 7 bases are shared with TRBD2. V shed 6 bases, J shed 4 bases, and the junction held 13 bases outside the gene matches. From germline, CDR1 is DFQATT and CDR2 SNEGSKA (reference sequence). This CDR3 spans 15 amino acids. For the CDR3, the DNA is TGCAGTGCCCCCCGTCCCAGCGGGGTAGCAGATACGCAGTATTTT. It codes for CSAPRPSGVADTQYF.

In this sample, this clonotype is large (0.1 to 1%). This CDR3 reads CAWTGSVTFRSYTF. In DNA, the CDR3 is TGTGCCTGGACCGGGAGTGTAACCTTTAGAAGCTACACCTTC. The V and J genes are TRBV30 and TRBJ1-2; no reliable D call. The CDR3 sequence is 14 residues long. Trimming took 4 bases from V and 9 from J, leaving 21 bases between them. Germline-derived CDR1 and CDR2 are GTSNPN and SVGIG (reference sequence).

This clonotype has only a few counts. The chain joins TRBV11-1 to TRBJ2-3; 8 bases are a match to TRBD2. Losses at the gene ends were 7 bases for V and 6 bases for J; bases not matched to a gene: 9. The CDR3 loop spans 14 amino acids. Germline V gene data show CDR1 as SGHAT and CDR2 as FQDESV (reference sequence). CDR3 loop: CASTSSGGGDTQYF. The CDR3 coding sequence is TGTGCCAGCACCTCAAGCGGGGGAGGCGATACGCAGTATTTT.

By share, this clonotype counts as large. The chain joins TRBV6-2 or TRBV6-3 to TRBJ2-3; D perhaps matches TRBD1 (6 bases). CDR1 and CDR2 (germline): MNHEY, SVGEGT. CDR3 size: 21 residues. The V end was cut by 3 bases, the J end by 0 bases, with 28 bases between. CDR3 sequence (DNA): TGTGCCAGCAGTTATGGGCCGGACAGTTTATCATTTTACCAAAGCACAGATACGCAGTATTTT. This gives the protein CASSYGPDSLSFYQSTDTQYF.

This clonotype counts as medium-sized. The chain links TRBV5-6 to TRBJ2-5; no clear D. CDR1 and CDR2 (germline): SGHDT, YYEEEE. The ends were cut back, 3 bases at V and 1 base at J, with 10 bases in the middle. The CDR3 is 14 residues long. The CDR3 DNA reads TGTGCCAGCAGCTCGACTGGACCCCAAGAGACCCAGTACTTC. This sequence encodes CASSSTGPQETQYF.

The gene calls are TRBV7-3 and TRBJ1-2; D is possibly TRBD1 (5 bases). CDR1 and CDR2 from the germline V gene are SGHTA and FQGTGA. V was clipped by 5 bases and J by 8 bases, with 15 bases between them. The CDR3 spans 13 residues. Here the CDR3 DNA reads TGTGCCAGCAGCCCGCTCGGGGCCCCGGGCTACACCTTC. This gives the protein CASSPLGAPGYTF.